Sequencing of this T cell receptor beta chain was carried out in a study of blood T cell repertoires in COVID-19. Across the study: Specimens from acute and convalescent COVID-19 originated in the United States, Italy and Spain. Sample material is recorded as cDNA or gDNA derived from T cells, B-cell-depleted T cells, or PBMCs.

Trimming removed 4 bases at V and 0 bases at J, with 8 bases between. This CDR3 comprises 14 residues. Looked up from germline, CDR1 is SGHTA and CDR2 is FQGNSA. Per the authors' pipeline: The assay estimated nucleated cells by amplifying reference gene primers. Clones were sequenced by immunoSEQ multiplex PCR, and TCRdb holds only the in-frame ones, with some missing. V and J calls plus clone size are reproduced from that table; the DNA served to infer D and trimming. The sample carries about 180,000 clones, roughly 85% recorded once. J is TRBJ2-3 and V is TRBV7-2; tentative D call: TRBD2 (6 bases). The sequenced sample was peripheral blood. The sequence was obtained from a man in his sixties with acute or convalescent COVID-19. Here the CDR3 reads CASSWTTSTDTQYF. The CDR3 DNA follows: TGTGCCAGCAGCTGGACTACTAGCACAGATACGCAGTATTTT.